The 20 T cell receptor beta chains listed next were all sequenced from one sample in a study of blood T cell repertoires in COVID-19. The method was immunoSEQ multiplex PCR; TCRdb's version includes in-frame clones alone and lacks a portion of them. The sample has 120,000 to 150,000 clones, about nine tenths seen once. The sequenced sample was peripheral blood. These receptor sequences come from a woman in her fifties or sixties with acute or convalescent COVID-19.

The genes are TRBV25-1 and TRBJ2-7; a possible D gene is TRBD2 (6 bases). There are 12 residues in the CDR3. Germline lookup yields CDR1 MGHDK and CDR2 SYGVNS. Trimming removed 1 base at V and 7 bases at J, with 8 bases between. The CDR3 nucleotides read TGTGCCAGCAGTGAATGGGGGGATGAGCAGTACTTC. Its protein product is CASSEWGDEQYF.

This clone appeared a single time. This sequence joins TRBV5-1 and TRBJ2-6, with TRBD1 identical over 9 bases. Germline lookup yields CDR1 SGHRS and CDR2 YFSETQ. Unmatched junction bases numbered 4, after V lost 2 bases and J lost 4 bases. The CDR3 contains 16 residues. The CDR3, as DNA: TGCGCCAGCAGCTTCGGACAGGGGAGCGGGGCCAACGTCCTGACTTTC. Protein: CASSFGQGSGANVLTF.

The chain combines TRBV20-1 with TRBJ2-1; D is uncertain. CDR3 size: 10 residues. CDR1 and CDR2 (germline): DFQATT, SNEGSKA (reference sequence). Deletions cut 6 bases from V and 5 bases from J, with 5 bases between. This CDR3 reads CSAANNEQFF. The CDR3, as DNA: TGCAGTGCCGCGAACAATGAGCAGTTCTTC.

This chain uses TRBV28 with TRBJ2-7; D is unresolved. The germline V and J ends were trimmed by 4 bases and 4 bases, with 20 bases remaining between them. CDR3 length equals 16 residues. The V gene's germline CDR1 is MDHEN and CDR2 SYDVKM. In DNA, the CDR3 is TGTGCCAGCAGTTCTCCGAGTGGGCGCCTCTATTACGAGCAGTACTTC. Amino acids: CASSSPSGRLYYEQYF.

The V gene is TRBV20-1, the J gene TRBJ2-5, with D unresolved. The CDR3 contains 11 residues. V dropped 5 bases and J dropped 5 bases, with 9 bases sitting between them. Germline lookup yields CDR1 DFQATT and CDR2 SNEGSKA (reference sequence). CDR3 loop: CSAAHWETQYF. The CDR3 DNA is TGCAGTGCTGCGCATTGGGAGACCCAGTACTTC.

The gene calls are TRBV10-3 and TRBJ2-1; 8 nucleotides match TRBD1. Trimming took 0 bases from V and 6 from J; bases not matched to a gene: 4. CDR1 ENHRY and CDR2 SYGVKD come from the germline V gene. The CDR3 covers 15 residues. CDR3 DNA: TGTGCCATCAGTGAGTCCAGACAGGGGAGCAATGAGCAGTTCTTC. The encoded protein is CAISESRQGSNEQFF.

The chain is built from TRBV9 and TRBJ2-7, with a possible D match to TRBD2 (5 bases). Germline V gives CDR1 SGDLS, CDR2 YYNGEE. Trimming took 3 bases from V and 3 from J, leaving 13 bases between them. The CDR3 covers 14 residues. The CDR3 coding sequence is TGTGCCAGCAGCGGGGAGCGCGGAGGCTACGAGCAGTACTTC. This sequence encodes CASSGERGGYEQYF. Filled out from reference TRBV9 and TRBJ2-7, the complete variable domain reads DSGVTQTPKHLITATGQRVTLRCSPRSGDLSVYWYQQSLDQGLQFLIQYYNGEERAKGNILERFSAQQFPDLHSELNLSSLELGDSALYFCASSGERGGYEQYFGPGTRLTVT.

The genes are TRBV7-9 and TRBJ1-4; D remains ambiguous. This CDR3 comprises 15 residues. Germline loops: CDR1 SEHNR, CDR2 FQNEAQ (reference sequence). The V and J ends lost 5 bases and 0 bases respectively, with 10 bases between them. The CDR3 protein is CASSPSGTTNEKLFF. CDR3 bases: TGTGCCAGCAGCCCGTCAGGTACAACTAATGAAAAACTGTTTTTT.

CDR3 DNA: TGTGCCAGCAGTTGGACAGGGGTGGGCGAGCAGTACTTC. Translated, it gives CASSWTGVGEQYF. This chain uses TRBV12-3 or TRBV12-4 with TRBJ2-7; 9 bases agree with TRBD1. The CDR3 runs to 13 residues. Trimming took 4 bases from V and 6 from J; bases not matched to a gene: 4.

A single count supports this clone. The sample holds other DNA sequences that translate to the same CDR3. The chain has TRBV11-2 and TRBJ1-1; the match to TRBD1 covers 8 bases. After removal of 3 bases from V and 7 bases from J, the junction contained 4 bases not matched to a gene. The CDR3 is made up of 13 amino acids. CDR1 is SGHAT, CDR2 FQNNGV, per germline. The CDR3 loop reads CASSLGQAGEAFF. CDR3 in DNA: TGTGCCAGCAGCTTGGGACAGGCCGGTGAAGCTTTCTTT. Full variable domain (remainder filled in from reference TRBV11-2 and TRBJ1-1): EAGVAQSPRYKIIEKRQSVAFWCNPISGHATLYWYQQILGQGPKLLIQFQNNGVVDDSQLPKDRFSAERLKGVDSTLKIQPAKLEDSAVYLCASSLGQAGEAFFGQGTRLTVV.

V usage is TRBV20-1 and J usage is TRBJ2-7; D is unclear. This CDR3 spans 13 amino acids. Germline CDR1 DFQATT, CDR2 SNEGSKA (reference sequence). With 3 bases removed from V and 5 bases from J, the gap between germline ends came to 14 bases. CDR3 coding DNA: TGCAGTGCTAGTCTCCGGTCTCGGGACGAGCAGTACTTC. Translation gives CSASLRSRDEQYF.

The chain carries TRBV12-5 and TRBJ1-5, with TRBD1 matching 11 bases. J gave up 7 bases and V 6 bases, and 8 bases lay outside the gene matches. This CDR3 contains 15 residues. From germline, CDR1 is LGHNT and CDR2 FRNRAP. The CDR3 DNA reads TGTGCTAGTGGCTGGGGACAGGGGGGAAGGCAGCCCCAGCATTTT. Residues: CASGWGQGGRQPQHF.

This CDR3 is CASRIAGGSYNEQFF. The CDR3 nucleotides read TGTGCCAGCAGGATAGCGGGAGGGTCCTACAATGAGCAGTTCTTC. The chain combines TRBV5-4 with TRBJ2-1, with 11 bases aligning to TRBD2. Per the germline V gene, CDR1 is SGHNT and CDR2 is YYREEE (reference sequence). Germline trimming cut 5 bases from V and 1 base from J; bases unmatched to any gene: 2. CDR3 size: 15 residues.

V and J are TRBV4-2 and TRBJ1-2; D may be TRBD1 (6 bases). The V gene's germline CDR1 is LGHNA and CDR2 YNFKEQ. The CDR3 totals 14 residues. Trimming stripped 1 base from V and 3 bases from J, with 9 bases between. CDR3 in amino acids: CASSQGTDYYGYTF. CDR3 in DNA: TGTGCCAGCAGCCAAGGGACAGACTACTATGGCTACACCTTC.

This clone was observed a handful of times. The CDR3 protein is CASMAGLAQSSYNEQFF. Written as DNA, the CDR3 is TGTGCCAGTATGGCAGGACTAGCGCAGAGCTCCTACAATGAGCAGTTCTTC. V and J are TRBV19 and TRBJ2-1; 9 nucleotides match TRBD2. Germline loops: CDR1 LNHDA, CDR2 SQIVND (reference sequence). This CDR3 has 17 residues. The ends lost 7 bases at V and 0 bases at J; junction bases unmatched: 10.

This chain uses TRBV2 with TRBJ1-5; 8 bases agree with TRBD1. The CDR3 sequence is 16 residues long. V gave up 5 bases and J gave up 2 bases; unmatched junction bases: 8. Germline values: CDR1 SNHLY, CDR2 FYNNEI. This CDR3 is CASSFQGARGNQPQHF. CDR3 DNA: TGTGCCAGCAGTTTTCAGGGGGCAAGGGGCAATCAGCCCCAGCATTTT.

The chain uses TRBV12-3 or TRBV12-4 and TRBJ1-1; 8 nucleotides line up with TRBD1. The ends lost 9 bases at V and 11 bases at J; junction bases unmatched: 11. The CDR3 is 12 residues long. CDR3 in amino acids: CASMTGDMGAFF. Here the CDR3 DNA reads TGTGCCAGTATGACAGGGGATATGGGCGCTTTCTTT.

This sequence joins TRBV10-3 and TRBJ2-1; 8 bases match TRBD2. Germline V CDR1 and CDR2: ENHRY, SYGVKD. This CDR3 is built from 18 residues. The V gene end was trimmed by 2 bases and the J gene end by 3 bases; junction bases not matched to a gene: 12. This CDR3 reads CAISEDMGTSGFYNEQFF. In nucleotides, the CDR3 is TGTGCCATCAGTGAGGACATGGGCACTAGCGGCTTCTACAATGAGCAGTTCTTC.

This rearrangement joins TRBV3-1 (or the pseudogene TRBV3-2) to TRBJ2-1; 10 bases map to TRBD2. Germline V gives CDR1 LGHDT, CDR2 YNNKEL (reference sequence). CDR3 size: 13 residues. V lost 4 bases, J lost 12 bases, and 6 bases stayed unmatched. The CDR3 reads CASSPWTSGVQFF. The CDR3 nucleotides read TGTGCCAGCAGCCCATGGACTAGCGGAGTGCAGTTCTTC.

This clone was seen a single time. The V gene is TRBV15, the J gene TRBJ2-6; 12 bases line up with TRBD1. Trimming removed 9 bases from V and 2 bases from J; junction bases left unmatched: 2. The germline gives CDR1 LNHNV, CDR2 YYDKDF (reference sequence). The CDR3 consists of 15 residues. Here the CDR3 reads CATGQGAAGANVLTF. In nucleotides, the CDR3 is TGTGCCACGGGACAGGGGGCTGCTGGGGCCAACGTCCTGACTTTC.